Sequencing of this T cell receptor beta chain was carried out in a study of OX40 agonist ivuxolimab in advanced cancers. Unmatched junction bases numbered 8, after V lost 5 bases and J lost 6 bases. Looked up from germline, CDR1 is SNHLY and CDR2 is FYNNEI. The CDR3 consists of 15 residues. Study-level findings and limits: In a subset of nonresponders, normalized T-cell clonal expansion was also low.

Using immunoSEQ multiplex PCR, the repertoire was profiled, and TCRdb retains in-frame clones only, with some absent. The sample shows tens of thousands of clones, around 83% of them seen only once. Note on this clone: The antigen is not known.

This receptor was taken from an adult with an advanced solid tumor such as melanoma, head and neck, liver or kidney cancer. The genes are TRBV2 and TRBJ2-3, with 10 bases that match TRBD2. The specimen comprised CD4+ or CD8+ T cells sorted from blood, sampled in a trial of the OX40 agonist ivuxolimab. DNA for the CDR3: TGTGCCAGCAGTTGGACTAGCGGCCCTCAGGATACGCAGTATTTT. It codes for CASSWTSGPQDTQYF.